This entry lists 2 T cell receptor beta chains sequenced from one sample in a study of identical twins. Using its own MiXCR run on the 5' RACE reads, TCRdb lists one record per CDR3 protein. Altogether roughly 1.6 million distinct CDR3 sequences are present, roughly a third being singletons, with the ten largest covering 0.25% to 0.3%. The sequencing sample was made of cord blood. The receptor set was obtained from a newborn girl in good health.

This clonotype has more than one count but fewer than ten. DNA for the CDR3: TGCAGTGCTAGAGACGGGGACCACTACGAGCAGTACTTC. The encoded protein is CSARDGDHYEQYF. The genes are TRBV20-1 and TRBJ2-7, with D perhaps assigned TRBD1 or TRBD2 (5 bases each). The V end lost 0 bases, the J end lost 3 bases, and 9 bases lay between the germline ends. From germline, CDR1 is DFQATT and CDR2 SNEGSKA (reference sequence). The CDR3 is 13 residues long.

This rearrangement joins TRBV10-3 to TRBJ2-2; unclear D gene. V lost 4 bases and J lost 2, with 8 bases in between. Germline V gene lookup returns CDR1 ENHRY and CDR2 SYGVKD. This CDR3 has 14 residues. Here the CDR3 DNA reads TGTGCCATCAGTGTTCACCTTAACACCGGGGAGCTGTTTTTT. Protein product: CAISVHLNTGELFF.